The entry below describes one T cell receptor beta chain. What it binds is unknown. The source of the sample is a study of cytotoxic CD8 clonotypes in ibrutinib-treated CLL. Study at large: Partial responses numbered roughly 25 and complete responses 2; after a median about 68 months, 14 stayed remitted and approximately twelve progressed.

Study-wide findings and caveats: Rare overall, public clonotypes shrank or held steady under therapy. Age-matched healthy donor levels were exceeded by baseline clonality, which tracked circulating CD8+ T-cell counts. Increased clonality at ibrutinib response gave way to a return toward baseline at progression.

Clones were read by immunoSEQ multiplex PCR, and TCRdb kept only the in-frame ones, dropping some. This table has 330,000 or so clones, roughly two thirds appearing once. Germline-derived CDR1 and CDR2 are SGHNT and YYREEE (reference sequence). V lost 1 base to trimming and J lost 6 bases, with 10 bases between them. The CDR3 runs 14 residues. This TCR was recovered from a human donor with chronic lymphocytic leukemia. The gene calls are TRBV5-4 and TRBJ2-2, with D maybe TRBD1 (6 bases). The sample was PBMCs, taken after 36 months of ibrutinib treatment. The CDR3 DNA reads TGTGCCAGCAGCTTGAGCAGGGGCGCCGGGGAGCTGTTTTTT. The encoded protein is CASSLSRGAGELFF.